A single sample gave rise to the 24 T cell receptor beta chains below, sequenced in a study of blood T cell repertoires in COVID-19. Clones were sequenced by immunoSEQ multiplex PCR, and TCRdb holds only the in-frame ones, with some missing. The sample records over 150,000 clones, 75% to 90% being singletons. Source material: PBMCs or T cells enriched from blood (not recorded which). These receptors all stem from a woman in her twenties or thirties who had recovered from COVID-19.

This sequence joins TRBV4-1 and TRBJ1-5, with D uncertain. Trimming stripped 6 bases from V and 6 bases from J, with 9 bases between. CDR3 length: 12 amino acids. In germline, CDR1 is MGHRA, CDR2 YSYEKL. CDR3 region: CASSGFGQPQHF. CDR3 bases: TGCGCCAGCAGTGGTTTCGGTCAGCCCCAGCATTTT.

This chain connects TRBV7-3 to TRBJ1-1; the D is unclear. The germline V and J ends were trimmed by 0 bases and 1 base, with 9 bases remaining between them. Germline lookup yields CDR1 SGHTA and CDR2 FQGTGA. The CDR3 has 15 residues. The CDR3 region has the DNA TGTGCCAGCAGCTTAACGGGAGTTTCGAACACTGAAGCTTTCTTT. It is translated as CASSLTGVSNTEAFF.

The J gene is TRBJ1-5, the V gene TRBV27; 11 bases agree with TRBD1. Germline V CDR1 and CDR2: MNHEY, SMNVEV (reference sequence). The J segment lost 5 bases and the V segment lost 5 bases, leaving 5 bases of the junction unmatched. The CDR3 is 15 residues long. The chain's CDR3 is CASSAGTGGDQPQHF. The CDR3 coding sequence is TGTGCCAGCAGTGCCGGGACAGGGGGAGATCAGCCCCAGCATTTT.

The chain recombines TRBV19 with TRBJ2-3, with a weak D call TRBD2 (5 bases). In germline, CDR1 is LNHDA, CDR2 SQIVND (reference sequence). The CDR3 extends over 15 amino acids. V was shortened by 5 bases and J by 2 bases, with 14 bases between the two germline ends. The CDR3 coding sequence is TGTGCCAGTAGTTTCTCGGGCGGACTCACAGATACGCAGTATTTT. It yields the protein CASSFSGGLTDTQYF.

J is TRBJ1-1 and V is TRBV6-5; D is unresolved. This CDR3 contains 12 residues. V lost 4 bases and J lost 7, with 10 bases in between. Germline CDR1 reads MNHEY; CDR2 reads SVGAGI. The CDR3 DNA reads TGTGCCAGCAGTTCCGAGGGTATTGAAGCTTTCTTT. This sequence encodes CASSSEGIEAFF.

The V gene is TRBV18, the J gene TRBJ2-1; D is perhaps TRBD1 (6 bases). V lost 3 bases, J lost 7 bases, and 10 bases lay in between. The CDR3 spans 13 residues. Germline values: CDR1 KGHSH, CDR2 LQKENI. This CDR3 reads CASSPTTGNEQFF. Written as DNA, the CDR3 is TGTGCCAGCTCACCGACAACAGGGAATGAGCAGTTCTTC.

The chain has TRBV10-2 and TRBJ1-2, with D perhaps TRBD1 (6 bases). Germline assignment: CDR1 WSHSY and CDR2 SAAADI. Trimming took off 4 bases at V and 4 bases at J, with 13 bases between the two ends. The CDR3 spans 14 residues. CDR3 sequence: CASSAVGGLYGYTF. The CDR3 DNA sequence: TGCGCCAGCAGTGCCGTGGGGGGGCTCTATGGCTACACCTTC.

V gene TRBV14 combines with J gene TRBJ2-1, with D perhaps matching TRBD2 (5 bases). The V gene lost 0 bases and the J gene lost 0 bases, with 9 bases spanning the gap. CDR1 SGHDN and CDR2 FVKESK come from the germline V gene. This CDR3 is 16 amino acids long. CDR3 nucleotides: TGTGCCAGCAGCCAAGATAGAGGGAGCTCCTACAATGAGCAGTTCTTC. Translated, it gives CASSQDRGSSYNEQFF.

The chain combines TRBV7-9 with TRBJ1-5; D uncertain. The germline V and J ends were trimmed by 0 bases and 6 bases, with 6 bases remaining between them. CDR1 is SEHNR and CDR2 is FQNEAQ in the germline V gene (reference sequence). This CDR3 is built from 13 residues. In DNA form, the CDR3 reads TGTGCCAGCAGCTTAGCATCTAGTCAGCCCCAGCATTTT. This encodes CASSLASSQPQHF.

The gene calls are TRBV9 and TRBJ2-5; perhaps TRBD1 as D (6 bases). Trimming left V 0 bases short and J 5 bases short, with 11 bases between. The CDR3 consists of 14 residues. The germline CDR1 and CDR2 sequences are SGDLS and YYNGEE. The CDR3 region has the DNA TGTGCCAGCAGCGTAGGTGGGGGCAGGGAGACCCAGTACTTC. It codes for CASSVGGGRETQYF.

The CDR3, as DNA: TGTGCCACCTCAACGGGATTGATCACAAATGAGCAGTTCTTC. Translation gives CATSTGLITNEQFF. The rearrangement uses TRBV15 and TRBJ2-1; tentatively, D is TRBD2 (5 bases). Trimming took off 8 bases at V and 7 bases at J, with 18 bases between the two ends. CDR3 length equals 14 residues. Germline V gene data show CDR1 as LNHNV and CDR2 as YYDKDF (reference sequence).

The gene calls are TRBV5-1 and TRBJ1-2; TRBD1 aligns across 9 bases. CDR1 is SGHRS, CDR2 YFSETQ, per germline. The CDR3 covers 14 residues. After removal of 4 bases from V and 2 bases from J, the junction contained 3 bases not matched to a gene. CDR3 amino acids: CASSAGTGNYGYTF. As DNA, the CDR3 is TGCGCCAGCAGCGCCGGGACAGGGAACTATGGCTACACCTTC.

The chain combines TRBV6-5 with TRBJ1-2; D remains ambiguous. The germline V gene encodes CDR1 MNHEY and CDR2 SVGAGI. Trimming took off 8 bases at V and 0 bases at J, with 10 bases between the two ends. The CDR3 runs to 13 residues. CDR3 sequence (DNA): TGTGCCAGCCTCCAGAGGTCTAACTATGGCTACACCTTC. As protein: CASLQRSNYGYTF.

This rearrangement joins TRBV6-5 to TRBJ1-5; 7 nucleotides match TRBD1. Germline trimming cut 8 bases from V and 6 bases from J; bases unmatched to any gene: 13. This CDR3 has 15 amino acids. Per germline, CDR1 MNHEY and CDR2 SVGAGI. The CDR3 here is CASALTGVQTQPQHF. The CDR3 nucleotides read TGTGCCAGCGCATTAACAGGGGTTCAAACTCAGCCCCAGCATTTT.

The chain has TRBV7-6 and TRBJ2-7; D perhaps matches TRBD2 (5 bases). With 1 base removed from V and 3 bases from J, the gap between germline ends came to 7 bases. CDR3 size: 13 residues. CDR1 is SGHVS and CDR2 is FNYEAQ in the germline V gene. The CDR3 spells CASSLVEGYEQYF. As DNA, the CDR3 is TGTGCCAGCAGCTTAGTAGAGGGCTACGAGCAGTACTTC.

This rearrangement joins TRBV29-1 to TRBJ2-2; 10 nucleotides align to TRBD2. V lost 7 bases and J lost 6; bases outside the gene matches: 11. The CDR3 totals 15 residues. The germline V gene encodes CDR1 SQVTM and CDR2 ANQGSEA. The CDR3 DNA reads TGCAGCGCCGTAGCGGGAGGACTCTTGGCCGGGGAGCTGTTTTTT. Protein product: CSAVAGGLLAGELFF.

J is TRBJ2-1 and V is TRBV18; TRBD1 aligns across 7 bases. The CDR3 runs to 14 residues. CDR1 is KGHSH, CDR2 LQKENI, per germline. The trim removed 2 bases at V and 8 bases at J, leaving 6 bases unmatched. For the CDR3, the DNA is TGTGCCAGCTCACCAGGCAGGGGGTTGGATGAGCAGTTCTTC. This codes for CASSPGRGLDEQFF. Full variable domain (rest looked up from reference TRBV18 and TRBJ2-1): NAGVMQNPRHLVRRRGQEARLRCSPMKGHSHVYWYRQLPEEGLKFMVYLQKENIIDESGMPKERFSAEFPKEGPSILRIQQVVRGDSAAYFCASSPGRGLDEQFFGPGTRLTVL.

The genes are TRBV4-2 and TRBJ1-1, with 11 nucleotides matching TRBD1. V shed 1 base, J shed 5 bases, and the junction held 3 bases outside the gene matches. Germline V gene data show CDR1 as LGHNA and CDR2 as YNFKEQ. This CDR3 region has 15 residues. Written as DNA, the CDR3 is TGTGCCAGCAGCCAAGTGGGGACAGGGGGTACTGAAGCTTTCTTT. Its translation is CASSQVGTGGTEAFF.

The CDR3 bases are TGTGCCAGCAGCCGCGTGGGGCAGGGCCGCTCCTACGAGCAGTACTTC. It is translated as CASSRVGQGRSYEQYF. This chain uses TRBV7-2 with TRBJ2-7; possible D gene TRBD1, 5 bases. CDR1 is SGHTA and CDR2 is FQGNSA in the germline V gene. V shed 5 bases and J shed 0 bases, with 17 bases lying between them. The CDR3 runs to 16 residues.

The rearrangement uses TRBV7-2 and TRBJ2-2; the match to TRBD2 covers 12 bases. The V and J ends lost 0 bases and 3 bases, in that order; junction bases with no gene match: 5. The length of the CDR3 is 18 residues. Germline V gene lookup returns CDR1 SGHTA and CDR2 FQGNSA. The CDR3 sequence: CASSLAASGGADTGELFF. Here the CDR3 DNA reads TGTGCCAGCAGCTTAGCGGCTAGCGGGGGGGCGGACACCGGGGAGCTGTTTTTT.

V gene TRBV30 combines with J gene TRBJ1-5; possible D gene TRBD1, 5 bases. Germline-derived CDR1 and CDR2 are GTSNPN and SVGIG (reference sequence). Trimming stripped 2 bases from V and 4 bases from J, with 15 bases between. This CDR3 has 15 residues. CDR3 sequence reads: CAWSLPGRVNQPQHF. In nucleotides, the CDR3 is TGTGCCTGGAGTCTCCCTGGCAGGGTAAATCAGCCCCAGCATTTT.

This sequence joins TRBV4-1 and TRBJ1-2; no reliable D call. Germline CDR1 reads MGHRA; CDR2 reads YSYEKL. Between the trimmed V and J ends, which lost 0 bases and 4 bases, there was a span of 15 bases. This CDR3 region has 16 residues. This CDR3 reads CASSQEPGSGPYGYTF. In DNA, the CDR3 is TGCGCCAGCAGCCAAGAGCCAGGTTCAGGTCCCTATGGCTACACCTTC.

In its sample, this clone was seen once. The chain recombines TRBV11-2 with TRBJ1-6; 8 bases fit TRBD1. V lost 1 base to trimming and J lost 7 bases; unmatched junction nucleotides: 3. This CDR3 region has 15 residues. The germline CDR1 and CDR2 sequences are SGHAT and FQNNGV. Here the CDR3 reads CASSLVGQANSPLHF. The CDR3 DNA is TGTGCCAGCAGCTTAGTGGGACAGGCCAATTCACCCCTCCACTTT.

CDR3 loop: CASSQGRTESYGYTF. CDR3 nucleotides: TGCGCCAGCAGCCAGGGACGGACAGAGTCCTATGGCTACACCTTC. The chain has TRBV4-3 and TRBJ1-2; possible D gene TRBD1, 6 bases. This CDR3 is 15 amino acids long. Germline V gene sequence: CDR1 LGHNA, CDR2 YSLEER. Trimming pared 3 bases from V and 4 bases from J, leaving 15 bases between.